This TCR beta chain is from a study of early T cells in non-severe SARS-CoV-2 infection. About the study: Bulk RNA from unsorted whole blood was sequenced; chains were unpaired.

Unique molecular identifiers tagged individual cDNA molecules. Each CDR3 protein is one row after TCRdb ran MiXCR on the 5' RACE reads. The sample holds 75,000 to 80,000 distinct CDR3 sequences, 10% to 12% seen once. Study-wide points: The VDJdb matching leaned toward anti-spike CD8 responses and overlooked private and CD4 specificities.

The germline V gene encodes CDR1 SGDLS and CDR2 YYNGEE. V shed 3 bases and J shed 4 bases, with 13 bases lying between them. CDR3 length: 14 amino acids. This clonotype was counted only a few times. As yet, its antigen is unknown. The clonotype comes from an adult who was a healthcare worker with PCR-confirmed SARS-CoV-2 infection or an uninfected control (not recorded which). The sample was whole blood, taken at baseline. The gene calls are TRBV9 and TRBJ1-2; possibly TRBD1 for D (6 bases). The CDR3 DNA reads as TGTGCCAGCAGCGACCGGACAGACCGCTATGGCTACACCTTC. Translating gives CASSDRTDRYGYTF.